Sequencing of this T cell receptor beta chain was carried out in a study of T cell repertoires in cytomegalovirus infection. A few counts support this clonotype. The antigen is unknown. TCRdb passed the reads through MiXCR, listing each CDR3 protein once. The sample lists around 500,000 distinct CDR3 sequences; roughly 42% were seen once. Germline CDR1 reads SGHTA; CDR2 reads FQGNSA. This CDR3 is 14 amino acids long. J was trimmed by 7 bases and V by 5 bases; bases with no gene match: 6. The sequencing used cultured PBMCs, collected from culture after CMV antigen stimulation. This chain links TRBV7-2 with TRBJ2-5; 11 bases match TRBD2. The source of this sequence is a human donor in good health (CMV status not recorded). Some clones in this sample may be carry-over from other donors' samples. In DNA, the CDR3 is TGTGCCAGCAGCCCGACTAGCGGGGAAGGGACCCAGTACTTC. Translating it yields CASSPTSGEGTQYF.